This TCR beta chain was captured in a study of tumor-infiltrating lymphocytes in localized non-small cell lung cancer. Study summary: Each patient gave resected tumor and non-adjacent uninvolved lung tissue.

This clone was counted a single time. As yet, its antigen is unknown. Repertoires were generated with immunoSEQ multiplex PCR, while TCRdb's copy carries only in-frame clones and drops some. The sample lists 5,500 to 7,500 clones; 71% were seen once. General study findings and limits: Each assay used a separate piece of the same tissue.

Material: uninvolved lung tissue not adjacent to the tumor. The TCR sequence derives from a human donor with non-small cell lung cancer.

DNA for the CDR3: TGTGCCAGCAGCCAAGATCTAGCGGGGGGCACAGATACGCAGTATTTT. Its protein product is CASSQDLAGGTDTQYF. The J gene is TRBJ2-3, the V gene TRBV4-2; 10 bases agree with TRBD2. With 0 bases clipped from V and 1 base from J, the junction kept 1 base outside the gene matches. CDR3 length: 16 amino acids. Per the germline V gene, CDR1 is LGHNA and CDR2 is YNFKEQ.